This T cell receptor beta chain was captured in a study of Graves' ophthalmopathy and Graves' hyperthyroidism. Scientists amplified the TCR beta CDR3 regions from RNA transcripts. Following a first-round RT-PCR that used HTBI primers, a second-round multiplex PCR was carried out. TCRdb ran MiXCR on the multiplex PCR reads and lists one entry per CDR3 protein. The sample contains about 230,000 distinct CDR3 sequences, approximately 42% of which appear only once. The CDR3 consists of 13 residues. Per the germline V gene, CDR1 is DFQATT and CDR2 is SNEGSKA (reference sequence). With 5 bases clipped from V and 3 bases from J, the junction kept 4 bases outside the gene matches.

The chain employs TRBV20-1 and TRBJ2-7; 10 positions match TRBD2. Sequencing was performed on peripheral blood. This receptor was identified in an adult man with Graves' ophthalmopathy. DNA of the CDR3: TGCAGTGCTTATCCTAGCGGGAGCTACGAGCAGTACTTC. Amino acid sequence: CSAYPSGSYEQYF.